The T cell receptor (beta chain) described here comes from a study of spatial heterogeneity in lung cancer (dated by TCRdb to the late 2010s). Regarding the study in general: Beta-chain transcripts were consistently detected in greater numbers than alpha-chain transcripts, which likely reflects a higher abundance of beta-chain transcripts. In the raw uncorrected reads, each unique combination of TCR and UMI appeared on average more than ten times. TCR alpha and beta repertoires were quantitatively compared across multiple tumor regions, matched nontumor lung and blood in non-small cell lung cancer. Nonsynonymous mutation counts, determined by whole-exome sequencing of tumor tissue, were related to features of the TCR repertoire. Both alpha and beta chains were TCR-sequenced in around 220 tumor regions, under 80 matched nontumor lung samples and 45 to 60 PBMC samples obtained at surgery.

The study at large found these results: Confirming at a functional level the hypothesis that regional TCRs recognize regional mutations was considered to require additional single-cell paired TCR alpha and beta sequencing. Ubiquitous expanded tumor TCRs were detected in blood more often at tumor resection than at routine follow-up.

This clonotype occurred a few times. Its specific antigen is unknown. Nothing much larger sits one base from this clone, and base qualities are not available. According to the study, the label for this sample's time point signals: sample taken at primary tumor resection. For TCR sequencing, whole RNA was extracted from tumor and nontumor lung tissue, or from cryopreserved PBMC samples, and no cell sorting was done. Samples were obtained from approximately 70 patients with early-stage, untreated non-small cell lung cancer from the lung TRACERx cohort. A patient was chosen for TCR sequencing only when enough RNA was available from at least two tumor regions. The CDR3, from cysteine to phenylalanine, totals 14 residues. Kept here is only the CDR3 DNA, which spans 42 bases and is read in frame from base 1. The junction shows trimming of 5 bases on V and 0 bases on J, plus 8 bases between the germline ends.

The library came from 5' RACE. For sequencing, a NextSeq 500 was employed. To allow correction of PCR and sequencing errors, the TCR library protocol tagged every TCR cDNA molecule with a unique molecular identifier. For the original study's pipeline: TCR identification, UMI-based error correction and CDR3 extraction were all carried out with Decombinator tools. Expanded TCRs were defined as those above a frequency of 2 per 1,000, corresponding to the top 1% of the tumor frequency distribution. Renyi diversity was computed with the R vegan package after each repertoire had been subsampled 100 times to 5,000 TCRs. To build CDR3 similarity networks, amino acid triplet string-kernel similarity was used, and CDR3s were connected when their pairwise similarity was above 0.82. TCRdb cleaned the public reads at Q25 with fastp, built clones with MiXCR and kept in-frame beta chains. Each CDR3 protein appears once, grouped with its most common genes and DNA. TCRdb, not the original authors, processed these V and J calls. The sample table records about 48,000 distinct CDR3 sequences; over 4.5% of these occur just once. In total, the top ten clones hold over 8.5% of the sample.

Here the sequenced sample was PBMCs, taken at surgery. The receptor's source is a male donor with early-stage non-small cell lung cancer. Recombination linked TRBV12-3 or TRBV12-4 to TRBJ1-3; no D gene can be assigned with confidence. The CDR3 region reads CASSRLVSGNTIYF. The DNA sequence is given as TGTGCCAGCAGTAGACTAGTCTCTGGAAACACCATATATTTT.